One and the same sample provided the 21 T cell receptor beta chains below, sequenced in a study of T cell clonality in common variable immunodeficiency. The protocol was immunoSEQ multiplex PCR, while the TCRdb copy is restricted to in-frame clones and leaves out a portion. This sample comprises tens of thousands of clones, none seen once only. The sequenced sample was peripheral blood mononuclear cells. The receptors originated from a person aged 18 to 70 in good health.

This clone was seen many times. The CDR3 spells CSVGRQGFQQETQYF. The covered CDR3 bases are TGCAGCGTTGGAAGGCAGGGCTTCCAACAAGAGACC. This chain joins TRBV29-1 and TRBJ2-5; possible D gene TRBD1, 5 bases. Sequencing ends 3 residues short of the CDR3 end; the germline J gene provides the rest. CDR3 length: 15 amino acids. Germline V gene lookup returns CDR1 SQVTM and CDR2 ANQGSEA. V shed 4 bases and J shed 2 bases, with 17 bases lying between them.

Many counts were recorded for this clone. The CDR3 reads CASHVAPGSGGYTF. The sequenced CDR3 bases are TGTGCCAGTCACGTAGCGCCGGGTTCCGGGGGC. V gene TRBV2 combines with J gene TRBJ1-2; D is ambiguous. The read ends 3 residues early relative to the CDR3; the germline J gene fills the gap. Germline V gene lookup returns CDR1 SNHLY and CDR2 FYNNEI. There are 14 residues in the CDR3.

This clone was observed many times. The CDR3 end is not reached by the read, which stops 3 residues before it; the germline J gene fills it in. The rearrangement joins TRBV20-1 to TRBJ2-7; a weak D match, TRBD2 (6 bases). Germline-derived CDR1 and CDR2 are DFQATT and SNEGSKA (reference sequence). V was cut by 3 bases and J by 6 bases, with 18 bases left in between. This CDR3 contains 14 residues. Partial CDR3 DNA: TGCAGTGCTAGGGGGGGTCTGGTGTCGGCCGAG. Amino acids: CSARGGLVSAE. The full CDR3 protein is CSARGGLVSAEQYF.

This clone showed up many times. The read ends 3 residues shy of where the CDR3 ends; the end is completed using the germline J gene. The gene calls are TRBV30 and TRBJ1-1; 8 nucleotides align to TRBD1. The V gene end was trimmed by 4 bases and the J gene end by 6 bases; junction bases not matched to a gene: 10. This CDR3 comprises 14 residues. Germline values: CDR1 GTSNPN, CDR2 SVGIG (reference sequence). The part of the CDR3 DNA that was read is TGTGCCTGGACCACTCTACAGGGGGTGGCTGAA. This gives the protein CAWTTLQGVAE. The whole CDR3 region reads CAWTTLQGVAEAFF.

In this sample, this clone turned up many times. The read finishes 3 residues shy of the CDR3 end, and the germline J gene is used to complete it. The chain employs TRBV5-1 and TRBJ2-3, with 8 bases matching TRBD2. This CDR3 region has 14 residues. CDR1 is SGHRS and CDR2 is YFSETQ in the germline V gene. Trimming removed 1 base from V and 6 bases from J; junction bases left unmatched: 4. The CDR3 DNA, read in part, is TGCGCCAGCAGCTTGTCCGGGGGGGAGGATACG. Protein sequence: CASSLSGGEDT. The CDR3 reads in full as CASSLSGGEDTQYF.

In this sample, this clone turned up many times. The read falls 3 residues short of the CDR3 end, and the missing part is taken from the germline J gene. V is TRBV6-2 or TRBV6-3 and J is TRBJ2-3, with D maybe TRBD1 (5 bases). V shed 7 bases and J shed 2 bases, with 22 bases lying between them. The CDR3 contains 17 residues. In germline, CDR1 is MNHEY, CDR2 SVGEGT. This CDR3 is CASTSSARVGDTDTQYF. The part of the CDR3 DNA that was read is TGTGCCAGCACTTCCTCTGCCCGGGTAGGGGACACAGATACG.

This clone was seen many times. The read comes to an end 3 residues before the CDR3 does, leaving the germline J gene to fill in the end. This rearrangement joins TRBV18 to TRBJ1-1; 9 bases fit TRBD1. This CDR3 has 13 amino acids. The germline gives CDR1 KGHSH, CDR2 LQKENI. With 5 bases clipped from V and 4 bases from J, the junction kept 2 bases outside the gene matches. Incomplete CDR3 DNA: TGTGCCAGCTCATCGACAGGGGGCACTGAA. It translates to CASSSTGGTE. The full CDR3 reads CASSSTGGTEAFF.

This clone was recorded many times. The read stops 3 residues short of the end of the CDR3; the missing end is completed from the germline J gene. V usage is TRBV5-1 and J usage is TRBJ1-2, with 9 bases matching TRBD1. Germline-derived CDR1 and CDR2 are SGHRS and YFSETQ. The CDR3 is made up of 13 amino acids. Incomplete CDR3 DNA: TGCGCCAGCAAGACAGGGGGTAATGGGGGC. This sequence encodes CASKTGGNGG. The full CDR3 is CASKTGGNGGYTF. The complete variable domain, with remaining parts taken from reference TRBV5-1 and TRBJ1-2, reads KAGVTQTPRYLIKTRGQQVTLSCSPISGHRSVSWYQQTPGQGLQFLFEYFSETQRNKGNFPGRFSGRQFSNSRSEMNVSTLELGDSALYLCASKTGGNGGYTFGSGTRLTVV.

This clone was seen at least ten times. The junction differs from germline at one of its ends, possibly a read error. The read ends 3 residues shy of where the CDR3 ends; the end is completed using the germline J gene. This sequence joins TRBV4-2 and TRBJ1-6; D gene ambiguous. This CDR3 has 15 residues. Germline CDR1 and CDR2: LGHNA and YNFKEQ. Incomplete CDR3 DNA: TGCGCCAGCAGCCAAGATCGTGGCAGGAATTCACCC. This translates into CASSQDRGRNSP. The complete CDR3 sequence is CASSQDRGRNSPLHF.

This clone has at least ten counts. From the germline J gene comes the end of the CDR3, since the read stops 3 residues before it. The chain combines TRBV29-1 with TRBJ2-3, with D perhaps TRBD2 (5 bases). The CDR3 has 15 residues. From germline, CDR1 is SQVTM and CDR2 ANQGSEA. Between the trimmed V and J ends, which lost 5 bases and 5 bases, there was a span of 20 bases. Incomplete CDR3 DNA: TGCAGCGTTTCGCCCTTGAGGGCAGAGTTAGATACG. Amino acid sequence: CSVSPLRAELDT. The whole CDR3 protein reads CSVSPLRAELDTQYF.

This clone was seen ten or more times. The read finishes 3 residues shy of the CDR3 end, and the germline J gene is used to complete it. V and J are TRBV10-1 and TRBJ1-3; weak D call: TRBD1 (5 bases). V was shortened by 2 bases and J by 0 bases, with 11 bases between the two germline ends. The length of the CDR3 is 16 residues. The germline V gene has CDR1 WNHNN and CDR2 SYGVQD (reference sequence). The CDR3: CASSEGTGNSGNTIYF. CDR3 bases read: TGCGCCAGCAGTGAGGGAACAGGAAACTCTGGAAACACC.

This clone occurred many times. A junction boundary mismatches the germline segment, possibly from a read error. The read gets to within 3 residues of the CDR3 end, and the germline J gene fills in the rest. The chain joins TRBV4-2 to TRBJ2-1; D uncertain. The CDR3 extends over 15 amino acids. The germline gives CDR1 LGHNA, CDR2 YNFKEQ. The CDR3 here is CASRSTESSYNEQFF. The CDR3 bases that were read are TGCGCCAGCAGATCTACAGAGAGCTCCTACAATGAG.

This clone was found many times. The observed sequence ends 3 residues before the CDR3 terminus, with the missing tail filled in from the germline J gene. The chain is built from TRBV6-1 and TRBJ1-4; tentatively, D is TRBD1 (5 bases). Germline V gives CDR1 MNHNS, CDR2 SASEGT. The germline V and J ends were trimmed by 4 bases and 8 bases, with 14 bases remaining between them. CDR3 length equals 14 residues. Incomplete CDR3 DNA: TGTGCCAGCAGTGTATGGCAGGGAGAGGAAAAA. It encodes CASSVWQGEEK. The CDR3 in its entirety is CASSVWQGEEKLFF.

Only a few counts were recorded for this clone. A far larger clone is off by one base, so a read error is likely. Partial CDR3 DNA: TGTGGCAGTAGAGCACAGGTCGGGTCTATGACC. Translating gives CGSRAQVGSMT. The entire CDR3 sequence reads CGSRAQVGSMTQYF. This chain uses TRBV19 with TRBJ2-5, with D tentatively TRBD1 (5 bases). The CDR3 is cut off 3 residues early in the read; its end comes from the germline J gene. The CDR3 runs 14 residues. In germline, CDR1 is LNHDA, CDR2 SQIVND (reference sequence).

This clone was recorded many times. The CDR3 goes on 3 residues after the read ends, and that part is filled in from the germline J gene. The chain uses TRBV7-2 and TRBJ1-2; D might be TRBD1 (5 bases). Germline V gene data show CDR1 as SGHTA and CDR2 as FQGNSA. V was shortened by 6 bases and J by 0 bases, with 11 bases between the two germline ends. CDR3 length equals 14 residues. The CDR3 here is CASRQGAANYGYTF. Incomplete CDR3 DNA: TGTGCCAGCAGGCAAGGGGCTGCTAACTATGGC.

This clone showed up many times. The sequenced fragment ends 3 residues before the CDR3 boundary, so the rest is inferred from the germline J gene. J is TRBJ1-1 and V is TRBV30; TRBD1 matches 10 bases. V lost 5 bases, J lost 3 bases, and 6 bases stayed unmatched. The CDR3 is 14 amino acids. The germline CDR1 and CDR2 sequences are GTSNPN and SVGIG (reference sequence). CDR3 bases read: TGTGCCTGGGGCGGGACAGGGGTTTACACTGAA. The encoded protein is CAWGGTGVYTE. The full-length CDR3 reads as CAWGGTGVYTEAFF.

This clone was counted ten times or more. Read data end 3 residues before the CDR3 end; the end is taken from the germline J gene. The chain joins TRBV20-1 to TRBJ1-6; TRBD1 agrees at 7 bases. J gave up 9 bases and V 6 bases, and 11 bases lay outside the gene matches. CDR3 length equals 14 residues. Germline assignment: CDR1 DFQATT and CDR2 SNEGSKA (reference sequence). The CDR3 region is CSANTGVRGSPLHF. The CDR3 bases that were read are TGCAGTGCCAATACAGGGGTGCGGGGTTCACCC.

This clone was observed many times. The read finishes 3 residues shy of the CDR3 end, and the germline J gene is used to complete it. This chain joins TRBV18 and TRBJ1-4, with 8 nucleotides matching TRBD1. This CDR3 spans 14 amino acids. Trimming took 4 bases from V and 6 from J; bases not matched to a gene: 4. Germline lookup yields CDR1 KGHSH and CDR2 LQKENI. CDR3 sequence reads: CASSLTGADEKLFF. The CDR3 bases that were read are TGTGCCAGCTCACTGACAGGGGCGGATGAAAAA.

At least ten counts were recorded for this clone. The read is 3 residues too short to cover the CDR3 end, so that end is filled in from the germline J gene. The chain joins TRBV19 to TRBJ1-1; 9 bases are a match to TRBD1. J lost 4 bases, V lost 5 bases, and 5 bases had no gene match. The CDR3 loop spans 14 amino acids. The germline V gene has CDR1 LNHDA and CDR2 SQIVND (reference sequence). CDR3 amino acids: CASSVDRGVTEAFF. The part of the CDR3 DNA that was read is TGTGCCAGTAGTGTGGACAGGGGTGTCACTGAA.

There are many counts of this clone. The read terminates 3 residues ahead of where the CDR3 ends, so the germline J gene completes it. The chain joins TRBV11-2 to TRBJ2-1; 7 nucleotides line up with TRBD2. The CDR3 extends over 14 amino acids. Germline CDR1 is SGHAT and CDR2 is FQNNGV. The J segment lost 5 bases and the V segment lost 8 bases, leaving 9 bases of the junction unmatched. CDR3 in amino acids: CASFQAGTNNEQFF. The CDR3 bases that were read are TGTGCCAGCTTTCAAGCGGGAACTAACAATGAG.

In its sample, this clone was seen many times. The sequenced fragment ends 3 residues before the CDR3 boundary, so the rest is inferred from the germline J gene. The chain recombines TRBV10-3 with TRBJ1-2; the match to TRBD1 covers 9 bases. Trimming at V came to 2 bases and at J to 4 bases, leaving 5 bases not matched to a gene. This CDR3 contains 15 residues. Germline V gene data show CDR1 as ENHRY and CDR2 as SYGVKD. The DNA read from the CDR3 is TGTGCCATCAGTGAGGGACAGGGGAATCTCTATGGC. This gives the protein CAISEGQGNLYG. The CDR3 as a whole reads CAISEGQGNLYGYTF.